This entry describes one T cell receptor (beta chain). The CDR3 is 15 residues long. V lost 4 bases, J lost 2 bases, and 15 bases lay in between. The germline V gene encodes CDR1 GTSNPN and CDR2 SVGIG (reference sequence). Authors' data handling: It was from reference gene primer amplification that nucleated cell counts were estimated. Sequencing used immunoSEQ multiplex PCR; TCRdb keeps in-frame clones, though not all of them. V, J and clone size are taken as reported in that table, and D and trimming were inferred from the DNA itself. Here the sample spans roughly 200,000 clones, 81% being singletons. This sample stems from a study of blood T cell repertoires in COVID-19. Overall study: PBMCs, B-cell-depleted T cells, or T cells provided the cDNA or gDNA that made up the material.

The sequenced material came from peripheral blood. The sequence was obtained from a woman aged 80 or older with acute or convalescent COVID-19. The rearrangement links TRBV30 to TRBJ1-3; possibly TRBD1 for D (5 bases). This CDR3 reads CAWMDTARAGNTIYF. As DNA, the CDR3 is TGTGCCTGGATGGATACGGCCAGGGCTGGAAACACCATATATTTT.